This T cell receptor beta chain was captured by sequencing in a study of cytomegalovirus exposure and HLA in healthy donors. Study observations and caveats: Most TCRs appeared rarely, but some public TCRs recurred in many donors. When the data were analyzed later, several of the most significant clusters appeared to be linked to common viral pathogens.

This CDR3 is built from 13 residues. Germline CDR1 MNHEY, CDR2 SMNVEV (reference sequence). V dropped 8 bases and J dropped 7 bases, with 15 bases sitting between them. Turning to this clone: Antigen: not known.

PCR involved 60 Vbeta and 13 Jbeta primers. Assay used: immunoSEQ multiplex PCR; TCRdb lists only in-frame clones, some missing. The sample records more than 200,000 clones, roughly 85% being singletons. Though nominally healthy at sampling, donors likely had unrecorded immune exposures. The TCR was taken from a man between 18 and 29 years old in good health and CMV-seronegative. This chain uses TRBV27 with TRBJ1-5; tentative D call: TRBD1 (5 bases). Sequenced input: PBMCs. The CDR3 region is CASSAGLRQPQHF. The CDR3 nucleotides are TGTGCCAGCTCCGCAGGGCTTCGGCAGCCCCAGCATTTT.